The 25 T cell receptor beta chains in this list originate from one sample, sequenced in a study of CD8 T cells in ankylosing spondylitis. The antigens for these receptors are not known. MiXCR, run by TCRdb on the 5' RACE reads, gives a single entry per CDR3 protein. The profile shows roughly 350,000 distinct CDR3 sequences, under 8.5% of them singletons. General study findings and limits: Among TCR beta sequences, a motif of roughly 8 highly homologous variants appeared characteristic of ankylosing spondylitis blood.

The sequenced material came from blood, either unsorted or a sorted T cell fraction (not recorded which). All receptors derive from a male donor with ankylosing spondylitis.

In this sample, this clonotype turned up a few times. The chain couples TRBV6-1 to TRBJ1-1; 7 nucleotides line up with TRBD1. The trim removed 4 bases at V and 5 bases at J, leaving 7 bases unmatched. This CDR3 contains 14 residues. The germline CDR1 and CDR2 sequences are MNHNS and SASEGT. CDR3 region: CASSAEGAVTEAFF. CDR3 nucleotides: TGTGCCAGCAGTGCAGAGGGGGCGGTAACTGAAGCTTTCTTT.

This clonotype was detected a few times. CDR3 bases: TGTGCCAGCACCCCGACTAGCGGCAACTACGAGCAGTACTTC. Translating gives CASTPTSGNYEQYF. The rearrangement links TRBV7-2 to TRBJ2-7; 9 bases are shared with TRBD2. The CDR3 is 14 amino acids. Germline CDR1 and CDR2: SGHTA and FQGNSA. V dropped 7 bases and J dropped 3; count of bases not matched to a gene: 7.

The table lists this clonotype with many counts. The DNA for the CDR3 is TGCGCCAGCAGCCAAGTGAGAGGAAAAAACCATGGCTACACCTTC. Encoded protein: CASSQVRGKNHGYTF. The rearrangement links TRBV4-1 to TRBJ1-2, with D hard to call. V shed 1 base and J shed 6 bases, with 15 bases lying between them. The CDR3 spans 15 residues. Germline values: CDR1 MGHRA, CDR2 YSYEKL.

The chain uses TRBV4-1 and TRBJ2-5, with 7 bases fitting TRBD2. The CDR3 is 19 amino acids. Germline V gives CDR1 MGHRA, CDR2 YSYEKL. J was trimmed by 4 bases and V by 0 bases; bases with no gene match: 17. The CDR3 loop reads CASSQDRLMLREKGETQYF. CDR3 coding DNA: TGCGCCAGCAGCCAAGATCGACTGATGTTGCGGGAGAAGGGAGAGACCCAGTACTTC.

This chain connects TRBV5-1 to TRBJ2-6; D possibly uses TRBD1 or TRBD2 (6 bases each). The V gene lost 3 bases and the J gene lost 0 bases, with 10 bases spanning the gap. CDR1 is SGHRS and CDR2 is YFSETQ in the germline V gene. The CDR3 extends over 16 amino acids. The CDR3 loop reads CASSSGATSGANVLTF. The CDR3 region has the DNA TGCGCCAGCAGCTCGGGGGCCACCTCTGGGGCCAACGTCCTGACTTTC.

There are many counts of this clonotype. J is TRBJ2-4 and V is TRBV14; the D gene is possibly TRBD2 (6 bases). V shed 4 bases and J shed 0 bases, with 13 bases lying between them. The length of the CDR3 is 16 residues. Germline-derived CDR1 and CDR2 are SGHDN and FVKESK. The CDR3 region has the DNA TGTGCCAGCAGCCCGGGACTCCTCCTAGCCAAAAACATTCAGTACTTC. Encoded protein: CASSPGLLLAKNIQYF.

This clonotype came up many times. This chain links TRBV5-1 with TRBJ2-5, with no clear D. CDR3 length: 11 residues. V was trimmed by 6 bases and J by 4 bases, leaving 7 bases between them. Germline CDR1 is SGHRS and CDR2 is YFSETQ. The CDR3 region has the DNA TGCGCCAGCACATATTTAGAGACCCAGTACTTC. Amino acid sequence: CASTYLETQYF.

This clonotype appeared a few times. The chain employs TRBV27 and TRBJ2-7; D is unresolved. Trimming pared 0 bases from V and 2 bases from J, leaving 11 bases between. The CDR3 runs to 15 residues. Germline values: CDR1 MNHEY, CDR2 SMNVEV (reference sequence). Written as DNA, the CDR3 is TGTGCCAGCAGTTTATCTGCCAGGAGCCCCTACGAGCAGTACTTC. Encoded protein: CASSLSARSPYEQYF.

This clonotype was seen many times. The rearrangement links TRBV24-1 to TRBJ2-5, with D tentatively TRBD1 (6 bases). Looked up from germline, CDR1 is KGHDR and CDR2 is SFDVKD. The CDR3 loop spans 14 amino acids. The V end was cut by 5 bases, the J end by 1 base, with 10 bases between. The CDR3 spells CATSGTDIQETQYF. CDR3 nucleotides: TGTGCCACCAGTGGGACAGACATCCAAGAGACCCAGTACTTC.

This clonotype occurred many times. The rearrangement joins TRBV29-1 to TRBJ2-2; 9 bases are shared with TRBD2. Germline V lookup: CDR1 SQVTM, CDR2 ANQGSEA. V shed 7 bases, J shed 4 bases, and the junction held 4 bases outside the gene matches. The CDR3 totals 13 residues. CDR3 in amino acids: CSARSGSTGELFF. The CDR3 nucleotides read TGCAGCGCCCGTAGCGGGAGCACCGGGGAGCTGTTTTTT.

Points on this clonotype: One base away lies a much larger clone, so this may be a sequencing read error. The V and J genes are TRBV5-1 and TRBJ2-7; the D gene is possibly TRBD1 (5 bases). This CDR3 has 13 residues. In germline, CDR1 is SGHRS, CDR2 YFSETQ. The CDR3 DNA reads TGCGTCAGCAGCTCCGACAGTCCCTACGAGCAGTACTTC. Residues: CVSSSDSPYEQYF.

In this sample, this clonotype turned up a few times. The chain employs TRBV5-5 and TRBJ1-2, with D unclear. This CDR3 contains 15 residues. CDR1 and CDR2 (germline): SGHKS, YYEKEE (reference sequence). V gave up 0 bases and J gave up 2 bases, with 11 bases separating them. The CDR3 is CASSLDTRGNYGYTF. In nucleotides, the CDR3 is TGTGCCAGCAGCTTGGACACCCGCGGCAACTATGGCTACACCTTC.

The table lists this clonotype with many counts. The V gene is TRBV9, the J gene TRBJ2-3, with D perhaps matching TRBD1 or TRBD2 (5 bases each). The CDR3 sequence is 18 residues long. Trimming stripped 0 bases from V and 0 bases from J, with 17 bases between. Germline V CDR1 and CDR2: SGDLS, YYNGEE. CDR3 bases: TGTGCCAGCAGCGTAGCCAAACGCCGTGGGGGAAGCACAGATACGCAGTATTTT. This gives the protein CASSVAKRRGGSTDTQYF.

J is TRBJ2-3 and V is TRBV7-3, with D perhaps being TRBD1 or TRBD2 (6 bases each). The germline CDR1 and CDR2 sequences are SGHTA and FQGTGA. Trimming took 1 base from V and 4 from J, leaving 9 bases between them. This CDR3 has 14 residues. The chain's CDR3 is CASSLMGGADTQYF. The CDR3 nucleotides read TGTGCCAGCAGCTTAATGGGGGGCGCAGATACGCAGTATTTT.

This clonotype was recorded a few times. V gene TRBV3-1 combines with J gene TRBJ1-1, with D possibly being TRBD1 (5 bases). This CDR3 has 15 residues. CDR1 is LGHDT and CDR2 is YNNKEL in the germline V gene (reference sequence). Between the trimmed V and J ends, which lost 3 bases and 4 bases, there was a span of 15 bases. CDR3 residues: CASSQTRVAATEAFF. In DNA form, the CDR3 reads TGTGCCAGCAGCCAGACCAGGGTCGCGGCCACTGAAGCTTTCTTT. Full variable domain (rest looked up from reference TRBV3-1 and TRBJ1-1): DTAVSQTPKYLVTQMGNDKSIKCEQNLGHDTMYWYKQDSKKFLKIMFSYNNKELIINETVPNRFSPKSPDKAHLNLHINSLELGDSAVYFCASSQTRVAATEAFFGQGTRLTVV.

This clonotype has at least ten counts. The rearrangement uses TRBV4-2 and TRBJ2-7; 7 bases fit TRBD2. J lost 2 bases, V lost 6 bases, and 4 bases had no gene match. Germline V gene lookup returns CDR1 LGHNA and CDR2 YNFKEQ. The CDR3 is 13 residues long. As DNA, the CDR3 is TGTGCCAGCAGTTCTAGCGGCCCCTACGAGCAGTACTTC. Residues: CASSSSGPYEQYF.

This clonotype has at least ten counts. V and J are TRBV12-3 or TRBV12-4 and TRBJ1-2, with 8 positions matching TRBD1. The CDR3 consists of 14 residues. V shed 3 bases and J 7 bases; nucleotides not matched to a gene: 7. This chain's CDR3 is CASSFGLQGGGYTF. In DNA, the CDR3 is TGTGCCAGCAGTTTTGGGTTACAGGGGGGTGGCTACACCTTC.

This clonotype has more than one count but fewer than ten. V and J are TRBV7-6 and TRBJ2-3; 10 bases align to TRBD2. CDR3 size: 17 residues. CDR1 is SGHVS and CDR2 is FNYEAQ in the germline V gene. V shed 5 bases, J shed 2 bases, and the junction held 10 bases outside the gene matches. The CDR3 sequence: CASSPNGLAATTDTQYF. CDR3 bases: TGTGCCAGCAGCCCGAATGGACTAGCGGCGACCACAGATACGCAGTATTTT.

V gene TRBV7-6 combines with J gene TRBJ2-1, with D hard to call. V gave up 4 bases and J gave up 5 bases, with 12 bases separating them. The V gene's germline CDR1 is SGHVS and CDR2 FNYEAQ. This CDR3 comprises 14 residues. CDR3 loop: CASSYDPSDNEQFF. CDR3 coding DNA: TGTGCCAGCAGCTACGACCCTTCCGACAATGAGCAGTTCTTC.

This clonotype was observed a handful of times. The chain carries TRBV5-1 and TRBJ2-5; 10 nucleotides match TRBD1. The CDR3 has 14 residues. Germline trimming cut 4 bases from V and 5 bases from J; bases unmatched to any gene: 5. The germline CDR1 and CDR2 sequences are SGHRS and YFSETQ. The CDR3 reads CASSGDRGRETQYF. In DNA, the CDR3 is TGCGCCAGCAGCGGGGACAGGGGCCGGGAGACCCAGTACTTC.

The chain uses TRBV2 and TRBJ2-7, with D tentatively TRBD1 or TRBD2 (7 bases each). The V gene's germline CDR1 is SNHLY and CDR2 FYNNEI. Trimming cost V 5 bases and J 0 bases, with 14 bases left between them. The CDR3 contains 15 residues. CDR3 amino acids: CASSFGGTASYEQYF. The CDR3 coding sequence is TGTGCCAGCAGTTTCGGGGGGACAGCCTCCTACGAGCAGTACTTC.

A few counts support this clonotype. The V call is TRBV14, the J call TRBJ2-1; D not resolved. The germline V gene has CDR1 SGHDN and CDR2 FVKESK. Trimming cost V 4 bases and J 10 bases, with 11 bases left between them. The CDR3 is 12 amino acids. DNA for the CDR3: TGTGCCAGCAGCCCGGGTATATGGGAGCAGTTCTTC. It codes for CASSPGIWEQFF.

This clonotype was seen at least ten times. The chain links TRBV19 to TRBJ2-7; D gene ambiguous. The CDR3 runs to 13 residues. The germline V and J ends were trimmed by 5 bases and 0 bases, with 8 bases remaining between them. Germline V gene lookup returns CDR1 LNHDA and CDR2 SQIVND (reference sequence). The CDR3 is CASSLENSYEQYF. The DNA of the CDR3 is TGTGCCAGTAGTCTGGAAAACTCCTACGAGCAGTACTTC.

This clonotype was observed a few times. The V call is TRBV6-5, the J call TRBJ1-5; perhaps TRBD1 as D (5 bases). The V end lost 0 bases, the J end lost 3 bases, and 12 bases lay between the germline ends. The CDR3 loop spans 16 amino acids. Germline loops: CDR1 MNHEY, CDR2 SVGAGI. The CDR3 DNA is TGTGCCAGCAGTTACTCACAATGGGGGGACAATCAGCCCCAGCATTTT. Encoded protein: CASSYSQWGDNQPQHF.

Only a few counts were recorded for this clonotype. This chain uses TRBV7-2 with TRBJ2-7; 9 nucleotides agree with TRBD2. In germline, CDR1 is SGHTA, CDR2 FQGNSA. V shed 4 bases and J 6 bases; nucleotides not matched to a gene: 7. CDR3 length equals 14 residues. CDR3: CASSSVAGVGEQYF. CDR3 in DNA: TGTGCCAGCAGCTCCGTAGCGGGAGTGGGCGAGCAGTACTTC.